This T cell receptor beta chain came from a study of T cells after yellow fever vaccination (dated by TCRdb to about 2019). In the study overall: The SMART-Seq v4 Ultra Low Input RNA kit was used to prepare libraries from fractions with low cell numbers. Two healthy male donors, one aged 18 to 29 and one aged 30 to 40 years, made up the cohort. To track T-cell clones before and after primary and booster YFV17D yellow fever vaccination, bulk TCR alpha and beta repertoires were sequenced longitudinally. Blood samples were taken at several timepoints before and after primary and secondary immunization, and bulk PBMC replicates and cell subsets were isolated.

CDR1 SGHTA and CDR2 FQGNSA are derived from the germline V gene. A distance of 12 bases separates the germline ends of V and J, which lose 5 bases and 4 bases respectively. Inclusive of the bounding cysteine and phenylalanine, the CDR3 is 14 residues long. Of all the DNA, just the CDR3 is kept, 42 bases in frame from base 1. According to the study, the label for this sample's treatment or condition signals: live attenuated yellow fever vaccine strain. Two biological replicates of bulk PBMCs were collected at each blood-draw timepoint. A standard Ficoll-Paque protocol was used to isolate PBMCs from peripheral blood. RNA was extracted with TriZol from bulk PBMCs, CD4 and CD8 fractions, and dextramer-positive and dextramer-negative fractions. General study outcomes and caveats: Compared with the primary T-cell response, the secondary T-cell response was faster but weaker, reaching its peak on day 5 rather than on day 15. Computational filtering was needed because FACS-sorted repertoires could contain abundant contaminating clonotypes from the bulk population. Because the study included only a couple of donors, the extent to which the findings can be generalized is limited. After the booster, most of the clones that had expanded following primary vaccination were detected again (just under 97% of CD4 and 80% to 90% of CD8), which suggests that memory was broadly maintained. A small share of clonotypes occurred in both CD4 and CD8 compartments, likely arising from convergent recombination.

For this clonotype: Its antigen is not yet known. Base qualities are missing; no much larger clone stands one base away.

TCR cDNA was synthesized by 5'RACE template switching, through which a universal primer site and unique molecular identifiers were introduced. Priming for cDNA synthesis came from both the TCR alpha and TCR beta constant segments. Library amplification involved two PCR steps, and the second step added sample barcodes and sequencing adapters. Sequencing of libraries was performed on Illumina HiSeq 2500 (2x100 bp) or NovaSeq (2x150 bp). The published analysis was carried out like this. MIGEC handled demultiplexing of reads and collapsing into UMI consensus sequences, while MiXCR performed V(D)J alignment. Vaccine-responding clonotypes were identified with edgeR using replicate PBMC samples, with FDR below 0.01 and a log2 fold change above 5 up to day 15 being required. Each bulk clonotype received a CD4 or CD8 identity based on whether the sequenced CD4 or CD8 repertoire contained that clonotype at higher abundance. Through fastp at Q25 and MiXCR, TCRdb rebuilt clones from the public reads, retaining in-frame beta chains. Rows matching on CDR3 protein sequence are summarized as one entry with the most common DNA and genes. TCRdb, not the original authors, processed these V and J calls. The sample table shows a few hundred thousand distinct CDR3 sequences, and approximately 16% are seen once. The ten largest clones take up approximately 15% of the sample.

Material: PBMCs, obtained around 5 days after the first yellow fever vaccination. The chain couples TRBV7-2 to TRBJ1-3; confidence is insufficient to name the D gene. The clonotype was recovered from a man between 18 and 29 years old who received the YFV17D yellow fever vaccine. In nucleotide form, the sequence is TGTGCCAGCAGCCGAGCCGGACGGGGAAACACCATATATTTT. It translates to CASSRAGRGNTIYF.